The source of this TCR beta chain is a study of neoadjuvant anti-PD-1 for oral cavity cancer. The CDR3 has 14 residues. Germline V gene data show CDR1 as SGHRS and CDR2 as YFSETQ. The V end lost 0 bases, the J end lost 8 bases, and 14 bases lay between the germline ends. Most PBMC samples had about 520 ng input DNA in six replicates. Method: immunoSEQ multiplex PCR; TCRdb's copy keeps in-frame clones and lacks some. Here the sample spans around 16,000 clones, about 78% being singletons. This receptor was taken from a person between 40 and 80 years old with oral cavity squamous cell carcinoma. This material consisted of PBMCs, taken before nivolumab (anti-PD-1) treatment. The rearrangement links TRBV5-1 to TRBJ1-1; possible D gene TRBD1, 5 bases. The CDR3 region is CASSLDEGRTEAFF. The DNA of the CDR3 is TGCGCCAGCAGCTTGGATGAGGGGCGCACGGAAGCTTTCTTT.